The clone carrying this TCR beta chain was seen repeatedly, ten times or more. What it binds is not known. V was shortened by 4 bases and J by 3 bases, with 6 bases between the two germline ends. The CDR3 consists of 12 residues. Germline CDR1 and CDR2: SGDLS and YYNGEE. Construction of TCR beta libraries was performed using quantitative 5'-RACE with molecular barcodes. In TCRdb, the 5' RACE reads were re-called with MiXCR into one record per CDR3 protein. The repertoire holds more than 25,000 distinct CDR3 sequences, with less than 6.5% as singletons. These data come from a study of CD8 T cells in ankylosing spondylitis. Study-level findings and limits: Peripheral blood held disease-linked clones only at relatively low frequency, and these were CD8+. The clones that were linked to disease were reported to be significantly enriched in matched synovial fluid samples from ankylosing spondylitis patients. Existing reports had already noted some motif variants in reactive arthritis synovial fluid and blood.

Specimen: blood, either unsorted or a sorted T cell fraction (not recorded which). The sequence was collected from a female donor with ankylosing spondylitis or in good health (not recorded which). The gene calls are TRBV9 and TRBJ2-3; D gene uncertain. The CDR3 DNA sequence: TGTGCCAGCAGCTCCCAAACAGATACGCAGTATTTT. Its protein product is CASSSQTDTQYF.